This entry features one T cell receptor (beta chain) sequence. The antigen is not known. The CDR3 consists of 16 residues. V shed 2 bases, J shed 2 bases, and the junction held 8 bases outside the gene matches. Germline values: CDR1 KGHSH, CDR2 LQKENI. This sample stems from a study of cytomegalovirus exposure and HLA in healthy donors. General observations from the study: Fewer N-insertions (relative to the roughly 610-donor mean) were reportedly seen in an Asian-associated ancestry cluster in a later analysis. Researchers reported from a later analysis that most CMV-associated TCR beta chains appeared HLA-restricted. Follow-up analysis later connected one missense variant in DCLRE1C with trimming of TCR beta V- and J-genes. Sequencing probably produced one cluster of sequence variants that were highly shared.

The primer mix had 60 Vbeta and 13 Jbeta primers. Some clones are missing from TCRdb's copy, which holds only in-frame ones; the method was immunoSEQ multiplex PCR. The profile shows about 96,000 clones, 65% to 80% of them singletons. The sample was PBMCs. The gene calls are TRBV18 and TRBJ1-2, with 7 bases identical to TRBD1. The receptor was isolated from a female donor in good health and CMV-seropositive. The CDR3 DNA reads as TGTGCCAGCTCACCAGTAAGGGGGCAAGAGAACTATGGCTACACCTTC. This codes for CASSPVRGQENYGYTF.